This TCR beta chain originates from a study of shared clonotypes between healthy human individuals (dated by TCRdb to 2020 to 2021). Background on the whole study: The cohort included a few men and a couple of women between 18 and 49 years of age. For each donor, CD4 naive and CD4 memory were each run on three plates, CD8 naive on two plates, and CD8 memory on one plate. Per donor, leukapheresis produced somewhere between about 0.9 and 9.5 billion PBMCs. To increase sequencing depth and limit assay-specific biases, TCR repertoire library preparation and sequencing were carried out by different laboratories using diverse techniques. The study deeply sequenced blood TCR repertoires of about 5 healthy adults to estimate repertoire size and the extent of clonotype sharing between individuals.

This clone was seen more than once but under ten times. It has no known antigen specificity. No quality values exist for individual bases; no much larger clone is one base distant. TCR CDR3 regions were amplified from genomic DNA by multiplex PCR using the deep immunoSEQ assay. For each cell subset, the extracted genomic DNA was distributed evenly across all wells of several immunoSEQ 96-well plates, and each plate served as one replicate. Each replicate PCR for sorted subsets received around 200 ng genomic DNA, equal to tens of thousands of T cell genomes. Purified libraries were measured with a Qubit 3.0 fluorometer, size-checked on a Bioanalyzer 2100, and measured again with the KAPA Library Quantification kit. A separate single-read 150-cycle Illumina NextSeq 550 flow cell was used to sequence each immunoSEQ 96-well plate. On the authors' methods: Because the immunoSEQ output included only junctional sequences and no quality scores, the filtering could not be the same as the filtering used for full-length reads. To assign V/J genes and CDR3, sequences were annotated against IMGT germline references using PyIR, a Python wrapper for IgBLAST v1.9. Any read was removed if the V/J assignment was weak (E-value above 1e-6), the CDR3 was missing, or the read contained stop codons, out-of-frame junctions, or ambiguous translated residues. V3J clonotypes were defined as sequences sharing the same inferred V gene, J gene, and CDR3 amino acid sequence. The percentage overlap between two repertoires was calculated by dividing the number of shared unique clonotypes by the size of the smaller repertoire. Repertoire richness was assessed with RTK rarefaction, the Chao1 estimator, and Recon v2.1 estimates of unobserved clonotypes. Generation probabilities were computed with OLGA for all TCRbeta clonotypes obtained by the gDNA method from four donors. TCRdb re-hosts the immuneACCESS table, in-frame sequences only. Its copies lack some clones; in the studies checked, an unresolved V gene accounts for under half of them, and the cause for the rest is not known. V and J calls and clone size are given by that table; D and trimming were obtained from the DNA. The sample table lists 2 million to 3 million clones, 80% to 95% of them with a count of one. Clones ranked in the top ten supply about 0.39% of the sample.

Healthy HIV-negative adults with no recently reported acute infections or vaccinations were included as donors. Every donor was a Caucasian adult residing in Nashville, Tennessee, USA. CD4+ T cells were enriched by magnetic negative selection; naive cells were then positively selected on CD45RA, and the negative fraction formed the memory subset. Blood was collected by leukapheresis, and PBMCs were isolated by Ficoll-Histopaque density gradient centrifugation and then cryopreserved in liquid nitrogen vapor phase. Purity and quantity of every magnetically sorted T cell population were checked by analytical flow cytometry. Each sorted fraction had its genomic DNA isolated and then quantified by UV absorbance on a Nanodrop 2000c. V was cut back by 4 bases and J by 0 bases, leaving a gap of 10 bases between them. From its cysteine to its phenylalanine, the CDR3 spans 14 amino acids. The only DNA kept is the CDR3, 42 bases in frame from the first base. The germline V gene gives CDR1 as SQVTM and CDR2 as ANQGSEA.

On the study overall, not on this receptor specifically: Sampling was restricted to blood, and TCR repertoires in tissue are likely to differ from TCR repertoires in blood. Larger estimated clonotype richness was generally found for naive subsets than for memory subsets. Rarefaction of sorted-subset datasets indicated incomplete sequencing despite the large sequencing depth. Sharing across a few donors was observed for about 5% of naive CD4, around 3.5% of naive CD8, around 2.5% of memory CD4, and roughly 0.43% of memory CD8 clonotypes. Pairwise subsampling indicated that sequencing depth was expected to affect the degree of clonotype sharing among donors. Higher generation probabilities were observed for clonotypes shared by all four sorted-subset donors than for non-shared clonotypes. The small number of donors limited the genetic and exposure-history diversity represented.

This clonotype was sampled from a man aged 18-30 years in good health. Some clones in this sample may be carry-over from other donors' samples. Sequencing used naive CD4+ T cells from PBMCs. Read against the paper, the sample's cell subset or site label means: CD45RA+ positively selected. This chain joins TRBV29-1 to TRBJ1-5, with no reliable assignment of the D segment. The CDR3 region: CSVGAGSSNQPQHF. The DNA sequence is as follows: TGCAGCGTTGGGGCTGGATCTAGCAATCAGCCCCAGCATTTT. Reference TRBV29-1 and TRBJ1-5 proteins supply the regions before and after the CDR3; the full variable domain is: SAVISQKPSRDICQRGTSLTIQCQVDSQVTMMFWYRQQPGQSLTLIATANQGSEATYESGFVIDKFPISRPNLTFSTLTVSNMSPEDSSIYLCSVGAGSSNQPQHFGDGTRLSIL.